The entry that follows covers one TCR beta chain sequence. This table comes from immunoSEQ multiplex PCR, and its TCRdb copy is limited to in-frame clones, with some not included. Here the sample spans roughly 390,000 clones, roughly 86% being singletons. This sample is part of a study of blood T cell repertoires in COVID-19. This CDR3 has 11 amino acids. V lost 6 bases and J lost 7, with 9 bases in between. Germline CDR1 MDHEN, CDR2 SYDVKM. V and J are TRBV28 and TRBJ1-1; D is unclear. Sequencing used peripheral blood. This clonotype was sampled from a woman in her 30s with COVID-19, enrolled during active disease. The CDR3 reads CASSPGREAFF. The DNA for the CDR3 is TGTGCCAGCAGCCCTGGCCGTGAAGCTTTCTTT.